These T cell receptor beta chains were read from a single sample in a study of PD-1 blockade in classical Hodgkin lymphoma. The assay was immunoSEQ multiplex PCR, and TCRdb's table has in-frame clones only and misses some. The table includes tens of thousands of clones, around 75% detected once. The source material was CD4+ T cells from blood, sampled before the fourth cycle of nivolumab. The receptors come from a human donor with classical Hodgkin lymphoma. The CDR3 runs from the conserved cysteine through the conserved F or W.

v_gene	CDR3aa
TRBV7-6	CATKAGTYQETQYF
TRBV28	CASSLMLRGLRNGYTF
TRBV2	CASSGQGNNEQFF
TRBV19	CASSTAGDSYNSPLHF
TRBV27	CASRRGQGRETQYF
TRBV7-2	CASSPSRGKGDQPQHF
TRBV29-1	CSVEPEGGPGGYTF
TRBV18	CASSQNDRAANSPLHF
TRBV7-6	CASSQTGGRTEAFF
TRBV6-5	CASTQGSNQPQHF
TRBV6-6	CASSYSTTGSSPLHF
TRBV2	CASRPDGPYGYTF
TRBV5-1	CASSLEGLAVPDTQYF
TRBV20-1	CSASVNTEAFF
TRBV6-6	CASSTQGAGSEAFF
TRBV6-5	CASRTGLETQYF
TRBV20-1	CSARNSLGAFF
TRBV27	CASRIQGKSDTQYF
TRBV18	CASSRSTSIQGYTF
TRBV11-2	CASSLDQLNEQFF
TRBV2	CASKVGADYGYTF
TRBV28	CASMAGGYNEQFF
TRBV30	CASGQGWTQYF
TRBV2	CASSPERYGYTF
TRBV18	CASSLRQIEAFF
TRBV6-1	CASCLGEGAEQYF
TRBV5-5	CASSLAYRGNEQFF
TRBV19	CASSKRDTTYEQYF
TRBV2	CASRQGEKQFF
TRBV11-1	CASSQGQALGYEQFF
TRBV10-2	CASSGLERTDTQYF
TRBV6-6	CASSPDSYLTEAFF
TRBV29-1	CSVGLNPTGEQYF
TRBV19	CASSFEAPYEQYF
TRBV19	CASSILAGPSYGYTF
TRBV2	CASSVSYEQYF
TRBV4-3	CASSQEGTGKYTIYF
TRBV5-1	CASKSEYEQYF
TRBV7-6	CASSLGPPAGGAYGYTF
TRBV7-6	CASSLGQPGQETQYF
TRBV27	CASSLWPIEQSYGYTF
TRBV11-3	CASSLPAPGPSNQPQHF
TRBV5-3	CANPRDRGLYGYTF
TRBV14	CASSPWQSGGYTF
TRBV6-5	CASSYRRDRGNSPLHF
TRBV5-1	CASSLVTPQEEQYF
TRBV30	CAWGIQGYSPLHF
TRBV7-9	CASSLVGQSTPETGELFF
TRBV4-3	CASSQGTENTEAFF